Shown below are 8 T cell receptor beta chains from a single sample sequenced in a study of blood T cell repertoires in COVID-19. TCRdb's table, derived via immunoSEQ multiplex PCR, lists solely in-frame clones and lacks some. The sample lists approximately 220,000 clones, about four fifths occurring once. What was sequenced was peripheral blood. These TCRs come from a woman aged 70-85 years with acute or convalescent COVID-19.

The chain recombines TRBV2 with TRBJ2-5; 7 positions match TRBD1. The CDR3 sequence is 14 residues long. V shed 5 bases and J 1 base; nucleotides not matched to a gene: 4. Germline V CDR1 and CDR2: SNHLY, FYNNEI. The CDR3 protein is CASSRDRAQETQYF. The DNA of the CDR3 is TGTGCCAGCAGTCGAGACAGGGCCCAAGAGACCCAGTACTTC.

CDR3 sequence (DNA): TGTGCCAGCAGCACCACCAGGGCCGGGAGCACTGAAGCTTTCTTT. Protein: CASSTTRAGSTEAFF. The chain links TRBV7-6 to TRBJ1-1, with TRBD1 as a possible D gene (5 bases). CDR1 and CDR2 from the germline V gene are SGHVS and FNYEAQ. V lost 5 bases and J lost 4, with 17 bases in between. CDR3 size: 15 residues.

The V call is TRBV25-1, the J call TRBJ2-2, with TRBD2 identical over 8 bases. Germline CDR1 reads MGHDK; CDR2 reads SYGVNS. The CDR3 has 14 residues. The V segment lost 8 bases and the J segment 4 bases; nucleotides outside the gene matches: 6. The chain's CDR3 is CASRPGGGTGELFF. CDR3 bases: TGTGCCAGCCGCCCCGGGGGGGGCACCGGGGAGCTGTTTTTT.

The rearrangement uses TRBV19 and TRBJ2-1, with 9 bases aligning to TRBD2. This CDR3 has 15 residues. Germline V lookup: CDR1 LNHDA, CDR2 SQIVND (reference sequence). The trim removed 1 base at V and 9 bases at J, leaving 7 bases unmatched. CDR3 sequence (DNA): TGTGCCAGTAGTATAGGGCGGGGGGGCTTGGTTGAGCAGTTCTTC. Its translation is CASSIGRGGLVEQFF.

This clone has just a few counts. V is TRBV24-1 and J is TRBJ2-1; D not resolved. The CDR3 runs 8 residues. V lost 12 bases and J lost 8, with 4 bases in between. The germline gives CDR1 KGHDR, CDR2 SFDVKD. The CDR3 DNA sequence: TGTGCCGGGCATGAGCAGTTCTTC. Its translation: CAGHEQFF.

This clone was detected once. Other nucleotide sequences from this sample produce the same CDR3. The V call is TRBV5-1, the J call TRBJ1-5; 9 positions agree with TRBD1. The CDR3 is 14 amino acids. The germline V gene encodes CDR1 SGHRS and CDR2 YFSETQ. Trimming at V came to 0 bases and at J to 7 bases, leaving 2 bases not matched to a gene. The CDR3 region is CASSLGQGGQPQHF. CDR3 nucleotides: TGCGCCAGCAGCTTGGGACAGGGGGGCCAGCCCCAGCATTTT.

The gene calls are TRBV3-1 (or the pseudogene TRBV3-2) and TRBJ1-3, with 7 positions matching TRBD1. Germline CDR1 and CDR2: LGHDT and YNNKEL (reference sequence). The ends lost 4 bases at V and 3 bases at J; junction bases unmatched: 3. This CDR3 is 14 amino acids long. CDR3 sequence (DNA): TGTGCCAGCAGCCCCACAGGGGATGGAAACACCATATATTTT. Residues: CASSPTGDGNTIYF.

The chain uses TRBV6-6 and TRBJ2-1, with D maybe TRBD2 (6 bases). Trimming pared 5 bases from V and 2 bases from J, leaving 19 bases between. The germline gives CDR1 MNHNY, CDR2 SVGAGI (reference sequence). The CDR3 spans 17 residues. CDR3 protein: CASSPQDSGHPYNEQFF. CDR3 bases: TGTGCCAGCAGTCCCCAAGATAGCGGCCATCCCTACAATGAGCAGTTCTTC.